These 30 T cell receptor beta chains originate from one sample sequenced in a study of blood T cell repertoires in COVID-19. Measured with immunoSEQ multiplex PCR; TCRdb has only the in-frame clones, and not every one. The top ten clones hold more than 14% of a sample with 150,000 to 200,000 clones, roughly 80% of them seen once. Sequenced sample: peripheral blood. These receptors were taken from a woman aged 70-85 years with COVID-19, enrolled during active disease.

The chain carries TRBV30 and TRBJ1-1; a possible D gene is TRBD1 (6 bases). V was pared by 3 bases and J by 3 bases, with 20 bases between. The CDR3 has 16 amino acids. Germline values: CDR1 GTSNPN, CDR2 SVGIG (reference sequence). The CDR3 spells CAWSGAGGAADTEAFF. The CDR3 DNA follows: TGTGCCTGGAGCGGCGCGGGGGGCGCGGCGGACACTGAAGCTTTCTTT.

The count of this clone is one. The rearrangement links TRBV3-1 (or the pseudogene TRBV3-2) to TRBJ2-1; 7 bases fit TRBD2. In germline, CDR1 is LGHDT, CDR2 YNNKEL (reference sequence). CDR3 length: 18 residues. After removal of 1 base from V and 4 bases from J, the junction contained 13 bases not matched to a gene. Here the CDR3 reads CASSQGGEGLADYNEQFF. CDR3 bases: TGTGCCAGCAGCCAAGGGGGGGAAGGCCTAGCGGATTACAATGAGCAGTTCTTC.

In this sample, this clone turned up a few times. The chain recombines TRBV5-6 with TRBJ2-7; 8 bases are shared with TRBD2. Per germline, CDR1 SGHDT and CDR2 YYEEEE. V lost 4 bases and J lost 3; bases outside the gene matches: 18. There are 18 residues in the CDR3. The chain's CDR3 is CASSPQVLREATFYEQYF. The CDR3 bases are TGTGCCAGCAGCCCCCAGGTCTTGCGGGAGGCCACCTTCTACGAGCAGTACTTC.

The chain joins TRBV6-1 to TRBJ1-2; D may be TRBD1 (5 bases). Germline V gives CDR1 MNHNS, CDR2 SASEGT. CDR3 size: 14 residues. Trimming pared 2 bases from V and 6 bases from J, leaving 13 bases between. The CDR3 DNA sequence: TGTGCCAGCAGTGAACCCAGGGCGATGAATGGCTACACCTTC. Amino acids: CASSEPRAMNGYTF.

The chain combines TRBV24-1 with TRBJ1-1; 8 bases line up with TRBD1. V shed 0 bases, J shed 4 bases, and the junction held 6 bases outside the gene matches. The CDR3 totals 16 residues. Germline CDR1 is KGHDR and CDR2 is SFDVKD. CDR3 coding DNA: TGTGCCACCAGTGATTTGCCGGACAGGGAAGGCACTGAAGCTTTCTTT. Translation: CATSDLPDREGTEAFF.

CDR3 residues: CASSPRLAGGGEQYF. CDR3 in DNA: TGTGCCAGCAGCCCGCGACTAGCGGGAGGAGGCGAGCAGTACTTC. This rearrangement joins TRBV6-5 to TRBJ2-7; TRBD2 matches 13 bases. CDR1 is MNHEY and CDR2 is SVGAGI in the germline V gene. This CDR3 region has 15 residues. Trimming removed 6 bases from V and 6 bases from J; junction bases left unmatched: 8.

The V call is TRBV3-1 (or the pseudogene TRBV3-2), the J call TRBJ1-6; D ambiguous. CDR1 is LGHDT, CDR2 YNNKEL, per germline (reference sequence). The V end lost 6 bases, the J end lost 3 bases, and 9 bases lay between the germline ends. The CDR3 runs to 14 residues. This CDR3 is CASSQDFYNSPLHF. The CDR3 DNA sequence: TGTGCCAGCAGTCAGGACTTCTATAATTCACCCCTCCACTTT.

The CDR3 region is CASTPFPTYYNEQFF. As DNA, the CDR3 is TGTGCCAGTACCCCTTTCCCCACCTACTACAATGAGCAGTTCTTC. The J gene is TRBJ2-1, the V gene TRBV19; no reliable D call. V was cut by 7 bases and J by 3 bases, with 16 bases left in between. Germline assignment: CDR1 LNHDA and CDR2 SQIVND (reference sequence). This CDR3 has 15 residues.

V gene TRBV5-1 combines with J gene TRBJ2-1; 9 bases fit TRBD2. The germline V gene has CDR1 SGHRS and CDR2 YFSETQ. There are 17 residues in the CDR3. The ends lost 0 bases at V and 4 bases at J; junction bases unmatched: 8. The CDR3 protein is CASSLEAAGGLYNEQFF. The CDR3 DNA follows: TGCGCCAGCAGCTTGGAAGCGGCGGGGGGGTTATACAATGAGCAGTTCTTC.

The J gene is TRBJ1-2, the V gene TRBV12-3 or TRBV12-4; D is possibly TRBD1 (5 bases). The CDR3 loop spans 13 amino acids. Trimming stripped 1 base from V and 4 bases from J, with 7 bases between. DNA of the CDR3: TGTGCCAGCAGTTTAGACAGGTCCTATGGCTACACCTTC. This encodes CASSLDRSYGYTF.

V and J are TRBV6-5 and TRBJ1-1; 7 nucleotides align to TRBD1. Unmatched junction bases numbered 5, after V lost 5 bases and J lost 8 bases. The CDR3 runs to 12 residues. Looked up from germline, CDR1 is MNHEY and CDR2 is SVGAGI. Written as DNA, the CDR3 is TGTGCCAGCAGTCGAACGACAGGGGAAGCTTTCTTT. The encoded protein is CASSRTTGEAFF.

The chain links TRBV10-3 to TRBJ2-1, with D possibly being TRBD1 (6 bases). The V gene lost 2 bases and the J gene lost 6 bases, with 11 bases spanning the gap. From germline, CDR1 is ENHRY and CDR2 SYGVKD. CDR3 length: 14 amino acids. Here the CDR3 DNA reads TGTGCCATCAGTGAGACAGGGACGCCCAATGAGCAGTTCTTC. Its protein product is CAISETGTPNEQFF.

This chain uses TRBV19 with TRBJ1-1; D remains ambiguous. The CDR3 covers 16 residues. The V and J ends lost 5 bases and 5 bases respectively, with 21 bases between them. Germline values: CDR1 LNHDA, CDR2 SQIVND (reference sequence). CDR3 loop: CASSQRTLRARTEAFF. The CDR3 region has the DNA TGTGCCAGTAGTCAGAGGACCCTGCGGGCGCGGACTGAAGCTTTCTTT.

V usage is TRBV3-1 (or the pseudogene TRBV3-2) and J usage is TRBJ1-3; weak D call: TRBD1 (5 bases). Trimming cost V 7 bases and J 0 bases, with 16 bases left between them. This CDR3 comprises 16 residues. The germline V gene encodes CDR1 LGHDT and CDR2 YNNKEL (reference sequence). In DNA, the CDR3 is TGTGCCAGCAACTTCGGGGGTACCTACTCTGGAAACACCATATATTTT. This translates into CASNFGGTYSGNTIYF.

The gene calls are TRBV6-2 or TRBV6-3 and TRBJ2-1; a weak D match, TRBD2 (5 bases). The CDR3 length is 14 residues. Trimming removed 5 bases at V and 9 bases at J, with 17 bases between. Germline-derived CDR1 and CDR2 are MNHEY and SVGEGT. This CDR3 is CASSRGLEMGEQFF. CDR3 bases: TGTGCCAGCAGTCGAGGACTGGAGATGGGTGAGCAGTTCTTC.

V usage is TRBV19 and J usage is TRBJ1-5; no reliable D call. Germline V CDR1 and CDR2: LNHDA, SQIVND (reference sequence). V lost 7 bases, J lost 5 bases, and 12 bases lay in between. The CDR3 is made up of 13 amino acids. The CDR3 reads CASTTDGDQPQHF. CDR3 coding DNA: TGTGCCAGTACCACGGACGGGGATCAGCCCCAGCATTTT.

V gene TRBV11-2 combines with J gene TRBJ2-5, with 8 bases aligning to TRBD2. V was clipped by 1 base and J by 2 bases; unmatched bases: 9. Germline V lookup: CDR1 SGHAT, CDR2 FQNNGV. This CDR3 comprises 17 residues. CDR3 sequence (DNA): TGTGCCAGCAGCTTAGGCCGAGCGGGGGCCGTTCAAGAGACCCAGTACTTC. It encodes CASSLGRAGAVQETQYF.

CDR3 bases: TGTGCCAGCAGTCCGGCTCAGGGGTTCGGGAATTCACCCCTCCACTTT. This sequence encodes CASSPAQGFGNSPLHF. The chain has TRBV28 and TRBJ1-6, with a possible D match to TRBD1 (6 bases). CDR1 is MDHEN and CDR2 is SYDVKM in the germline V gene. Trimming stripped 5 bases from V and 7 bases from J, with 18 bases between. The CDR3 has 16 residues. Full variable domain (remainder filled in from reference TRBV28 and TRBJ1-6): DVKVTQSSRYLVKRTGEKVFLECVQDMDHENMFWYRQDPGLGLRLIYFSYDVKMKEKGDIPEGYSVSREKKERFSLILESASTNQTSMYLCASSPAQGFGNSPLHFGNGTRLTVT.

The chain carries TRBV18 and TRBJ2-1; D unresolved. This CDR3 has 11 amino acids. Per the germline V gene, CDR1 is KGHSH and CDR2 is LQKENI. V was shortened by 3 bases and J by 8 bases, with 5 bases between the two germline ends. The CDR3, as DNA: TGTGCCAGCTCACCCGAGGATGAGCAGTTCTTC. Encoded protein: CASSPEDEQFF.

The chain has TRBV12-5 and TRBJ2-1; 10 positions agree with TRBD2. Germline V gene sequence: CDR1 LGHNT, CDR2 FRNRAP. The CDR3 runs 19 residues. The V segment lost 4 bases and the J segment 0 bases; nucleotides outside the gene matches: 12. This chain's CDR3 is CASGWTGTSAPSSYNEQFF. Here the CDR3 DNA reads TGTGCTAGTGGTTGGACCGGGACTAGCGCTCCGAGCTCCTACAATGAGCAGTTCTTC.

The chain links TRBV6-5 to TRBJ1-1; possible D gene TRBD1, 6 bases. The CDR3 has 14 amino acids. Deletions cut 10 bases from V and 4 bases from J, with 19 bases between. Per the germline V gene, CDR1 is MNHEY and CDR2 is SVGAGI. The CDR3 protein is CATPNRPGATEAFF. Written as DNA, the CDR3 is TGTGCCACCCCGAACCGACCAGGGGCCACTGAAGCTTTCTTT.

The J gene is TRBJ1-1, the V gene TRBV18; possibly TRBD1 for D (5 bases). CDR1 and CDR2 (germline): KGHSH, LQKENI. Trimming cost V 4 bases and J 4 bases, with 10 bases left between them. The CDR3 is made up of 13 amino acids. In DNA, the CDR3 is TGTGCCAGCTCACTACCGGGGGGCACTGAAGCTTTCTTT. It translates to CASSLPGGTEAFF.

The genes are TRBV21-1 and TRBJ2-7; TRBD2, as called in the table, went unchecked against the DNA. TRBV21-1 is reported as a pseudogene. The CDR3 extends over 12 amino acids. CDR3 DNA sequence: TGTGCCGCCCGAACCGGGAGCTACGAGCAGTACTTC. This sequence encodes CAARTGSYEQYF.

This rearrangement joins TRBV2 to TRBJ1-4; D remains ambiguous. This CDR3 comprises 15 residues. The germline CDR1 and CDR2 sequences are SNHLY and FYNNEI. Trimming removed 4 bases at V and 4 bases at J, with 13 bases between. CDR3 protein: CASSVRRTNNEKLFF. Here the CDR3 DNA reads TGTGCCAGCAGTGTGCGACGGACTAATAATGAAAAACTGTTTTTT.

The J gene is TRBJ2-5, the V gene TRBV9; TRBD2 aligns across 15 bases. The germline V gene encodes CDR1 SGDLS and CDR2 YYNGEE. V shed 0 bases, J shed 5 bases, and the junction held 8 bases outside the gene matches. The CDR3 is 18 residues long. The CDR3 DNA sequence: TGTGCCAGCAGCGTAGGTCGTGGGACTAGCGGGGGGCGGGAGACCCAGTACTTC. This encodes CASSVGRGTSGGRETQYF.

This chain connects TRBV10-1 to TRBJ2-2, with 10 positions matching TRBD1. Trimming at V came to 0 bases and at J to 4 bases, leaving 2 bases not matched to a gene. CDR1 is WNHNN and CDR2 is SYGVQD in the germline V gene (reference sequence). This CDR3 has 16 residues. The CDR3, as DNA: TGCGCCAGCAGTGAGTCCCGGACAGGGGGCACCGGGGAGCTGTTTTTT. This gives the protein CASSESRTGGTGELFF.

The chain links TRBV5-1 to TRBJ1-1, with D possibly matching TRBD1 (6 bases). The germline CDR1 and CDR2 sequences are SGHRS and YFSETQ. CDR3 length: 13 amino acids. Trimming took 2 bases from V and 6 from J, leaving 11 bases between them. The CDR3 protein is CASSFTGSAEAFF. The CDR3 bases are TGCGCCAGCAGCTTCACAGGGAGCGCTGAAGCTTTCTTT.

The gene calls are TRBV2 and TRBJ2-1, with 9 nucleotides matching TRBD2. V trimming: 9 bases; J trimming: 1 base; junction bases outside the gene matches: 13. CDR1 is SNHLY and CDR2 is FYNNEI in the germline V gene. This CDR3 has 17 amino acids. The CDR3: CARRGASGTPSYNEQFF. The CDR3, as DNA: TGTGCCAGAAGGGGGGCTAGCGGGACACCTTCCTACAATGAGCAGTTCTTC. Supplemented by reference TRBV2 and TRBJ2-1, the full variable domain reads EPEVTQTPSHQVTQMGQEVILRCVPISNHLYFYWYRQILGQKVEFLVSFYNNEISEKSEIFDDQFSVERPDGSNFTLKIRSTKLEDSAMYFCARRGASGTPSYNEQFFGPGTRLTVL.

The chain has TRBV5-1 and TRBJ2-1, with D possibly TRBD1 on 6 matching bases. The germline CDR1 and CDR2 sequences are SGHRS and YFSETQ. The V gene lost 3 bases and the J gene lost 6 bases, with 7 bases spanning the gap. CDR3 size: 12 residues. The CDR3 DNA follows: TGCGCCAGCAGCTCGGACAGCAATGAGCAGTTCTTC. Its protein product is CASSSDSNEQFF.

In its sample, this clone was seen once. J is TRBJ2-5 and V is TRBV18; TRBD2 matches at 13 bases. V dropped 6 bases and J dropped 5; count of bases not matched to a gene: 6. CDR3 length: 15 amino acids. CDR1 and CDR2 from the germline V gene are KGHSH and LQKENI. CDR3 loop: CASSRTSGSSETQYF. The DNA of the CDR3 is TGTGCCAGCTCGCGGACTAGCGGGAGTTCGGAGACCCAGTACTTC.